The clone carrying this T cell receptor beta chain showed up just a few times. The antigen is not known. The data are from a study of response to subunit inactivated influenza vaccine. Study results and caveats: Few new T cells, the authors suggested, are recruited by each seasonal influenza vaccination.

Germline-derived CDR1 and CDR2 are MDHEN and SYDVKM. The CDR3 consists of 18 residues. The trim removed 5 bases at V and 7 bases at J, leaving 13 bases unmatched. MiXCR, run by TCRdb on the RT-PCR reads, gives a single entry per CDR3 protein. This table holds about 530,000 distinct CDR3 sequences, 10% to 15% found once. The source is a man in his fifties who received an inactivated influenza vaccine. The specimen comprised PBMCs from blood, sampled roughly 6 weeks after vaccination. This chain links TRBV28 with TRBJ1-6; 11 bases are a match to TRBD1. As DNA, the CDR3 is TGTGCCAGCAGTCTACCGGGACAGGGGGTAGGGAGGAATTCACCCCTCCACTTT. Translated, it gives CASSLPGQGVGRNSPLHF.